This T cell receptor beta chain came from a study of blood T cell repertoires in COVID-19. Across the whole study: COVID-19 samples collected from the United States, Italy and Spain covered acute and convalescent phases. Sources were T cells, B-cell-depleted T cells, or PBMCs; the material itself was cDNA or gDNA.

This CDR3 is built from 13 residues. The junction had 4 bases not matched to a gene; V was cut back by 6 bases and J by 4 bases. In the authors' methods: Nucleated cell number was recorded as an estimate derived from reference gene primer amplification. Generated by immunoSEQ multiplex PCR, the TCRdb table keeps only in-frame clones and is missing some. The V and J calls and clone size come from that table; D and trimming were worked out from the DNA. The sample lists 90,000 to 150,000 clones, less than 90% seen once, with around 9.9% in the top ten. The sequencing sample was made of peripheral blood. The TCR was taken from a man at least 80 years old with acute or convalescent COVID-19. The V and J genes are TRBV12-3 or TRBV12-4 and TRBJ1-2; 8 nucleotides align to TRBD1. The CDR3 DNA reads TGTGCCAGCAGCCCCGGGACAGGCTATGGCTACACCTTC. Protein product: CASSPGTGYGYTF.